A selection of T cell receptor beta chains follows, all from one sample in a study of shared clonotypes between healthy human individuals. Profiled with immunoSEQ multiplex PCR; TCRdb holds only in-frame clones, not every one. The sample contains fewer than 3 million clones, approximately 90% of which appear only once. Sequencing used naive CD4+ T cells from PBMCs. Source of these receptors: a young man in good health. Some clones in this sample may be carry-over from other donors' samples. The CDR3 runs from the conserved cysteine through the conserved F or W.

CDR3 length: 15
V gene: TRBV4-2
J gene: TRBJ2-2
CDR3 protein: CASSSGTSDTGELFF

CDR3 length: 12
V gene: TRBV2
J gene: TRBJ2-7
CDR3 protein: CASRPDPNEQYF

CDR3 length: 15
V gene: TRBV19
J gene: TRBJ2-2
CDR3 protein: CASSPARERGGELFF

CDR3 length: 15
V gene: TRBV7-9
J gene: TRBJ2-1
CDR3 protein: CASSVLAGAYNEQFF

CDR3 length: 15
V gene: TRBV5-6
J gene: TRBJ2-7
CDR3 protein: CASSLKLAGAYEQYF

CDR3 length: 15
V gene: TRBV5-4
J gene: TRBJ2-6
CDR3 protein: CASSLGGSGANVLTF

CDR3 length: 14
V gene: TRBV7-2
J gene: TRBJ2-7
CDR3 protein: CASRSDRGSYEQYF

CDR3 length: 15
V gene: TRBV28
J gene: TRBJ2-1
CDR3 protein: CASSSPGVAGFEQFF

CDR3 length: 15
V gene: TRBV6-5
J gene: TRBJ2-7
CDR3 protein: CASSYGTDVTYEQYF

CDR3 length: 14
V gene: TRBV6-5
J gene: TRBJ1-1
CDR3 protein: CASREQGGHTEAFF

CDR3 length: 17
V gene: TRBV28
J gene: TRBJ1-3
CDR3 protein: CASSLSSGAVWGDTIYF

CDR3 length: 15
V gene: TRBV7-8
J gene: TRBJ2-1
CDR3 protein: CASSLLAGAYNEQFF

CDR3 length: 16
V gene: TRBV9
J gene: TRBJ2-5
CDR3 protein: CASSPTSGRGLETQYF

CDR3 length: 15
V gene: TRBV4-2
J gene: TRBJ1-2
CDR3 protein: CASSQDQGAVYGYTF

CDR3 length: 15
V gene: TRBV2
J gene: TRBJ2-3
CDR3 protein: CASRPRGGVTDTQYF

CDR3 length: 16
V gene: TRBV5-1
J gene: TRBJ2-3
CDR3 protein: CASSLGLATSTDTQYF

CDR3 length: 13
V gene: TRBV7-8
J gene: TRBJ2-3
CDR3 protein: CASNFVVGDTQYF

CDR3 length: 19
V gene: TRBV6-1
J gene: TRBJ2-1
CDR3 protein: CASSGGTGGEAGAFLEQFF

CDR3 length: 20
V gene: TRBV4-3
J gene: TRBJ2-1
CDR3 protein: CASSQGRTSGLSWGYNEQFF

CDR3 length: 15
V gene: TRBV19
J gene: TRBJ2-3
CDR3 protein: CASSQTGGREDTQYF

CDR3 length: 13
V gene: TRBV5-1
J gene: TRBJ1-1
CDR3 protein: CASSLGRRTEAFF

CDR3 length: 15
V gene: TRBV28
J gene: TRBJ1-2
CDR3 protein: CASSLGRGEVYGYTF

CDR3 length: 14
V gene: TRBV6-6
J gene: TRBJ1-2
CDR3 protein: CASTPAGVPYGYTF

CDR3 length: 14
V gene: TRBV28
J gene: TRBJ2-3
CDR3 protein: CASSPAGPTDTQYF

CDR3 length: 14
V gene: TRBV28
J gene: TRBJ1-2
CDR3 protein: CASSTRTGLYGYTF

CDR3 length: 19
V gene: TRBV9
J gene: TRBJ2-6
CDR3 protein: CASSGGLASGSAGANVLTF

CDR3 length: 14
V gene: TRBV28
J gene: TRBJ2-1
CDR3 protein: CASTPSGGGDEQFF

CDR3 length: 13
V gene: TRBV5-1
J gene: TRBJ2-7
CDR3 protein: CASSLTEWGEQYF

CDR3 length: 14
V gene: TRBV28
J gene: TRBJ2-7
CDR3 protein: CASSLSGVRYEQYF

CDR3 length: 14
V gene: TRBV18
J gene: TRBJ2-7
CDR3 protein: CASSRGTGSYEQYF

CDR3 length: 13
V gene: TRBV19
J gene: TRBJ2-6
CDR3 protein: CASSPSGANVLTF

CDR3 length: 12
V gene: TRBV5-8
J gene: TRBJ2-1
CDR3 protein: CASSLPPGRQFF

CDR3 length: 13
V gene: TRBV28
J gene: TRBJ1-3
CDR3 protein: CASSLESGNTIYF

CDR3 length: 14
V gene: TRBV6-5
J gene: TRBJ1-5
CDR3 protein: CASRQAGVYQPQHF

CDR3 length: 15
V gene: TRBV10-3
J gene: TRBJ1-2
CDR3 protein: CAISEAYREKGGYTF

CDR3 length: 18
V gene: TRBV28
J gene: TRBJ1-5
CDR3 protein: CASQATQGATPESQPQHF

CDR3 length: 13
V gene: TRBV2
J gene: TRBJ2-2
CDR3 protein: CASKREHTGELFF

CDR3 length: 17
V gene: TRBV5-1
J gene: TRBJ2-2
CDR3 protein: CASSPLKLAGDTGELFF

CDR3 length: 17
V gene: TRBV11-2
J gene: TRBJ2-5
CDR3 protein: CASSLGASSGSRETQYF

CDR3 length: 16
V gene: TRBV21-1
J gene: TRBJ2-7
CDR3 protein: CASSSCPAGGSYEQYF

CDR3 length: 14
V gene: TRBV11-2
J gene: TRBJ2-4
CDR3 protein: CASSPRAAKNIQYF

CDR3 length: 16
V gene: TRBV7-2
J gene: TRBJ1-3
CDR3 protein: CASSPEGGGHGNTIYF

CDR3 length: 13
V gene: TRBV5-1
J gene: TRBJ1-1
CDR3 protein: CASSRGGEMRAFF

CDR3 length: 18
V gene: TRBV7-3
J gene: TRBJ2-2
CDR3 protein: CASSKTPASGSDTGELFF

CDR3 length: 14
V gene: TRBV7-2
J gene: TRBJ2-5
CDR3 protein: CASSLMGTQETQYF

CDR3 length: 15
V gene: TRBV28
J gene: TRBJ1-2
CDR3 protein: CASSLGSLRGYGYTF

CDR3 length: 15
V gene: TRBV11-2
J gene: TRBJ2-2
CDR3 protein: CASSPNRVGTGELFF

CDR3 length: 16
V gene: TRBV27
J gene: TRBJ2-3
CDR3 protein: CASAELGGGGYDTQYF

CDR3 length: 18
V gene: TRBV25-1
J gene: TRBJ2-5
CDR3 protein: CASSDTRGASGRSETQYF

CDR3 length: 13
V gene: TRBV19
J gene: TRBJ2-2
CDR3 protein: CASFSVGTGELFF

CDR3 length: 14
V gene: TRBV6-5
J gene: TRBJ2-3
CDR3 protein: CASTLDGHTDTQYF

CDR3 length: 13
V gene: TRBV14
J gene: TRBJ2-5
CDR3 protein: CASSQVPPETQYF

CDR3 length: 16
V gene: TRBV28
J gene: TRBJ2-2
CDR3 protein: CASSLGDRGLGVELFF

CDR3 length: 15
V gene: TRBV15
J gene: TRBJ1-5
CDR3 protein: CATSRGRVVEQPQHF

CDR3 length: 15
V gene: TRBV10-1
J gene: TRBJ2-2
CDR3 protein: CASSFRQGVPGELFF